The 10 T cell receptor beta chains listed next were all sequenced from one sample in a study of beta chain features in type 1 diabetes. Regarding the study as a whole: Moderate yet significant TCRB CDR3 shortening was seen in Type 1 diabetes patients in all four CD4+ subsets.

These receptors have no known antigen. Isolated RNA was reverse transcribed in full, so expressed TCRB transcripts were sequenced. Clones were read by immunoSEQ multiplex PCR, and TCRdb kept only the in-frame ones, dropping some. The data show roughly 700,000 clones, roughly 13% seen once. The specimen sequenced was naive CD4+ T cells from blood. The receptors shown here come from a man aged 18 to 30 with type 1 diabetes.

The gene calls are TRBV5-1 and TRBJ2-1; 11 bases are a match to TRBD2. Germline-derived CDR1 and CDR2 are SGHRS and YFSETQ. V dropped 3 bases and J dropped 7; count of bases not matched to a gene: 6. CDR3 size: 15 residues. CDR3: CASSSLAGGLNEQFF. CDR3 sequence (DNA): TGCGCCAGCAGCTCCCTAGCGGGGGGATTGAATGAGCAGTTCTTC.

The gene calls are TRBV6-6 and TRBJ2-1; 7 nucleotides agree with TRBD2. Germline V gene sequence: CDR1 MNHNY, CDR2 SVGAGI (reference sequence). The CDR3 contains 13 residues. V lost 7 bases to trimming and J lost 3 bases; unmatched junction nucleotides: 3. Here the CDR3 reads CASKAGDYNEQFF. The CDR3 bases are TGTGCCAGCAAGGCGGGGGACTACAATGAGCAGTTCTTC.

The genes are TRBV29-1 and TRBJ2-5, with TRBD2 as a possible D gene (5 bases). The CDR3 is 12 residues long. Trimming took 3 bases from V and 4 from J, leaving 9 bases between them. CDR1 and CDR2 (germline): SQVTM, ANQGSEA. The CDR3 is CSVEREGETQYF. The DNA for the CDR3 is TGCAGCGTTGAGAGGGAAGGAGAGACCCAGTACTTC.

The chain recombines TRBV30 with TRBJ1-2, with D unclear. The germline CDR1 and CDR2 sequences are GTSNPN and SVGIG (reference sequence). V dropped 3 bases and J dropped 6 bases, with 14 bases sitting between them. The CDR3 extends over 13 amino acids. This CDR3 reads CAWSPLQANGYTF. The CDR3 nucleotides read TGTGCCTGGAGCCCACTACAAGCTAATGGCTACACCTTC. Full variable domain (outside the CDR3, taken from reference TRBV30 and TRBJ1-2): SQTIHQWPATLVQPVGSPLSLECTVEGTSNPNLYWYRQAAGRGLQLLFYSVGIGQISSEVPQNLSASRPQDRQFILSSKKLLLSDSGFYLCAWSPLQANGYTFGSGTRLTVV.

The CDR3, as DNA: TGTGCCAGCAAGGGAGGGGCAGATACGCAGTATTTT. Protein product: CASKGGADTQYF. The chain carries TRBV2 and TRBJ2-3, with 7 nucleotides matching TRBD2. CDR3 length equals 12 residues. The germline CDR1 and CDR2 sequences are SNHLY and FYNNEI. The trim removed 7 bases at V and 4 bases at J, leaving 2 bases unmatched.

The rearrangement links TRBV7-2 to TRBJ2-1; 7 bases fit TRBD2. Germline CDR1 reads SGHTA; CDR2 reads FQGNSA. This CDR3 has 15 amino acids. The trim removed 5 bases at V and 0 bases at J, leaving 4 bases unmatched. This CDR3 is CASSLSGGSYNEQFF. The CDR3 DNA is TGTGCCAGCAGCCTTTCGGGGGGCTCCTACAATGAGCAGTTCTTC.

Only a few counts were recorded for this clone. The chain uses TRBV9 and TRBJ1-6, with TRBD1 as a possible D gene (5 bases). Germline CDR1 and CDR2: SGDLS and YYNGEE. Deletions cut 0 bases from V and 10 bases from J, with 14 bases between. The CDR3 covers 15 residues. CDR3 nucleotides: TGTGCCAGCAGCGTAGATGGACACCGGGCCTCACCCCTCCACTTT. Translation: CASSVDGHRASPLHF.

This clone appeared a few times. The chain carries TRBV27 and TRBJ2-5, with D perhaps being TRBD1 or TRBD2 (6 bases each). The CDR3 runs to 17 residues. Trimming left V 6 bases short and J 1 base short, with 21 bases between. Germline lookup yields CDR1 MNHEY and CDR2 SMNVEV (reference sequence). DNA for the CDR3: TGTGCCAGCAGGGTATTTTACGCAGGGGACTCCCAAGAGACCCAGTACTTC. It codes for CASRVFYAGDSQETQYF.

For this clone: Other DNA sequences in this specimen translate into the identical CDR3. CDR3 nucleotide sequence: TGTGCCAGCTCACCGGGCCTGACGGGGACTGAAGCTTTCTTT. Translating it yields CASSPGLTGTEAFF. The rearrangement links TRBV18 to TRBJ1-1; no reliable D call. The length of the CDR3 is 14 residues. The V end was cut by 3 bases, the J end by 5 bases, with 13 bases between. The germline V gene encodes CDR1 KGHSH and CDR2 LQKENI.

This clone has more than one count but fewer than ten. The rearrangement joins TRBV28 to TRBJ2-7; D gene ambiguous. The CDR3 is made up of 13 amino acids. With 4 bases removed from V and 4 bases from J, the gap between germline ends came to 11 bases. The germline CDR1 and CDR2 sequences are MDHEN and SYDVKM. Written as DNA, the CDR3 is TGTGCCAGCAGTTCCCATGACTTATACGAGCAGTACTTC. Translation: CASSSHDLYEQYF.